This T cell receptor (beta chain) was found in a study of T-cell reconstitution after alpha-beta-depleted transplantation in children. Findings and caveats of the study: TCRbeta diversity was high at day 60 in some patients (a result of surviving recipient T cells and thymic progenitors).

Preparation of the TCRbeta library was carried out with unique molecular identifiers. MiXCR, run by TCRdb on the PCR reads, gives a single entry per CDR3 protein. The sample lists hundreds of thousands of distinct CDR3 sequences; 20% to 30% were seen once. Trimming took 4 bases from V and 2 from J; bases not matched to a gene: 5. CDR3 length: 14 residues. Germline loops: CDR1 SGHRS, CDR2 YFSETQ. This clonotype was seen at least ten times. Its antigen is still unknown. This TCR derives from a female patient between 2 and 15 years old who had a stem cell transplant for congenital amegakaryocytic thrombocytopenia, so the T cells may come from the graft donor. The chain uses TRBV5-1 and TRBJ2-5; 7 bases fit TRBD1. Source: PBMCs, mostly from graft donor cells, taken 360 days after TCRalphabeta/CD19-depleted stem cell transplant. For the CDR3, the DNA is TGCGCCAGCAGCGACACGGGACAGCAAGAGACCCAGTACTTC. Translated: CASSDTGQQETQYF. The full variable domain, rest sourced from reference TRBV5-1 and TRBJ2-5, is KAGVTQTPRYLIKTRGQQVTLSCSPISGHRSVSWYQQTPGQGLQFLFEYFSETQRNKGNFPGRFSGRQFSNSRSEMNVSTLELGDSALYLCASSDTGQQETQYFGPGTRLLVL.